The 17 T cell receptor beta chains below all came from one sample that was sequenced in a study of T cell changes during pregnancy in multiple sclerosis. This table comes from immunoSEQ multiplex PCR, and its TCRdb copy is limited to in-frame clones, with some not included. The data show roughly 80,000 clones, 93% seen once. The input for sequencing was peripheral blood, taken in the second trimester of pregnancy. The receptors stem from a female donor with multiple sclerosis, enrolled in a pregnancy study.

The chain has TRBV6-1 and TRBJ1-3; 7 nucleotides align to TRBD1. The CDR3 covers 15 residues. The germline CDR1 and CDR2 sequences are MNHNS and SASEGT. The junction had 5 bases not matched to a gene; V was cut back by 5 bases and J by 1 base. CDR3 protein: CASSPIQGSGNTIYF. CDR3 in DNA: TGTGCCAGCAGTCCAATACAGGGGTCTGGAAACACCATATATTTT.

For the CDR3, the DNA is TGCGCCAGCAGCTTGCGCGCGGCAGGGGGCTTGGATGGCTACACCTTC. Encoded protein: CASSLRAAGGLDGYTF. V and J are TRBV5-1 and TRBJ1-2; 8 bases agree with TRBD1. The V segment lost 1 base and the J segment 6 bases; nucleotides outside the gene matches: 11. Germline loops: CDR1 SGHRS, CDR2 YFSETQ. The CDR3 runs to 16 residues.

This CDR3 is CASRDRGYKNTEAFF. The DNA for the CDR3 is TGTGCCAGCAGAGACAGGGGCTATAAGAACACTGAAGCTTTCTTT. The chain employs TRBV5-4 and TRBJ1-1, with 8 nucleotides matching TRBD1. Germline V CDR1 and CDR2: SGHNT, YYREEE (reference sequence). The CDR3 contains 15 residues. After removal of 5 bases from V and 1 base from J, the junction contained 7 bases not matched to a gene.

CDR3 residues: CASSQEGGLAGNEQFF. The CDR3 DNA is TGCGCCAGCAGCCAAGAAGGGGGACTAGCGGGGAATGAGCAGTTCTTC. The chain joins TRBV4-1 to TRBJ2-1; 13 nucleotides align to TRBD2. Germline V gives CDR1 MGHRA, CDR2 YSYEKL. The CDR3 runs 16 residues. V dropped 0 bases and J dropped 7; count of bases not matched to a gene: 3.

The CDR3 DNA is TGTGCCATCAGTGAGTCTGGCGGGAGTGATACGCAGTATTTT. Its protein is CAISESGGSDTQYF. The rearrangement joins TRBV10-3 to TRBJ2-3; TRBD2 agrees at 7 bases. The V segment lost 0 bases and the J segment 6 bases; nucleotides outside the gene matches: 3. This CDR3 region has 14 residues. Germline V gene lookup returns CDR1 ENHRY and CDR2 SYGVKD.

The chain employs TRBV25-1 and TRBJ1-1, with TRBD1 identical over 9 bases. Germline CDR1 and CDR2: MGHDK and SYGVNS. Losses at the gene ends were 5 bases for V and 2 bases for J; bases not matched to a gene: 6. There are 15 residues in the CDR3. This CDR3 is CASSKTTGGNTEAFF. The CDR3 DNA reads as TGTGCCAGCAGTAAGACGACAGGGGGTAACACTGAAGCTTTCTTT.

This rearrangement joins TRBV7-8 to TRBJ1-2; D not resolved. CDR1 SGHVS and CDR2 FQNEAQ come from the germline V gene. Trimming cost V 0 bases and J 5 bases, with 10 bases left between them. The CDR3 sequence is 14 residues long. CDR3 bases: TGTGCCAGCAGCTTAGCAGGGAGAGTTTATGGCTACACCTTC. Its translation: CASSLAGRVYGYTF.

The rearrangement links TRBV27 to TRBJ2-7, with 11 nucleotides matching TRBD2. The germline V gene has CDR1 MNHEY and CDR2 SMNVEV (reference sequence). Unmatched junction bases numbered 8, after V lost 5 bases and J lost 5 bases. This CDR3 region has 15 residues. CDR3 nucleotides: TGTGCCAGCAGTCGGCTAGCGGGGGGTCGTAACGAGCAGTACTTC. It codes for CASSRLAGGRNEQYF.

The gene calls are TRBV28 and TRBJ2-2; 12 nucleotides agree with TRBD2. The J segment lost 4 bases and the V segment lost 5 bases, leaving 2 bases of the junction unmatched. The CDR3 is 15 residues long. Looked up from germline, CDR1 is MDHEN and CDR2 is SYDVKM. CDR3 bases: TGTGCCAGCAGTACTAGCGGGAGGCCCACCGGGGAGCTGTTTTTT. It encodes CASSTSGRPTGELFF.

The genes are TRBV28 and TRBJ1-1, with no clear D. Germline V CDR1 and CDR2: MDHEN, SYDVKM. Between the trimmed V and J ends, which lost 3 bases and 2 bases, there was a span of 13 bases. The CDR3 has 15 residues. The CDR3 DNA is TGTGCCAGCAGTTTTTCAGGACGGGGAAACACTGAAGCTTTCTTT. Amino acids: CASSFSGRGNTEAFF.

Judged by abundance, this clone is medium-sized. This chain joins TRBV4-1 and TRBJ2-7; 8 bases line up with TRBD2. With V trimmed by 4 bases and J by 3 bases, 8 bases remained unmatched. The germline CDR1 and CDR2 sequences are MGHRA and YSYEKL. The CDR3 sequence is 15 residues long. The DNA of the CDR3 is TGCGCCAGCAGCCCGCGGCGGGGGGTCGTCTACGAGCAGTACTTC. It codes for CASSPRRGVVYEQYF.

V and J are TRBV9 and TRBJ1-2; tentatively, D is TRBD1 (5 bases). Trimming pared 4 bases from V and 4 bases from J, leaving 23 bases between. CDR3 size: 17 residues. Germline V gives CDR1 SGDLS, CDR2 YYNGEE. Here the CDR3 DNA reads TGTGCCAGCAGCCCCCGTAGGCATCAGGGAGGTACCTATGGCTACACCTTC. It yields the protein CASSPRRHQGGTYGYTF.

The CDR3 DNA reads TGTGCCTCCGGCGGGACTATCACAGATACGCAGTATTTT. Protein product: CASGGTITDTQYF. This sequence joins TRBV6-5 and TRBJ2-3; 7 bases align to TRBD2. This CDR3 is 13 amino acids long. V was clipped by 11 bases and J by 2 bases; unmatched bases: 7. CDR1 is MNHEY and CDR2 is SVGAGI in the germline V gene.

J is TRBJ2-5 and V is TRBV7-3; 8 positions match TRBD2. With 4 bases clipped from V and 3 bases from J, the junction kept 4 bases outside the gene matches. The V gene's germline CDR1 is SGHTA and CDR2 FQGTGA. This CDR3 contains 14 residues. As DNA, the CDR3 is TGTGCCAGCAGCTCCCTCGGGAGGGAAGAGACCCAGTACTTC. Residues: CASSSLGREETQYF.

The genes are TRBV19 and TRBJ2-2, with 8 bases lining up with TRBD2. The V segment lost 2 bases and the J segment 0 bases; nucleotides outside the gene matches: 5. This CDR3 region has 17 residues. Germline CDR1 reads LNHDA; CDR2 reads SQIVND (reference sequence). CDR3 loop: CASSIRSGESNTGELFF. The CDR3 nucleotides read TGTGCCAGTAGTATACGTAGCGGGGAATCGAACACCGGGGAGCTGTTTTTT.

The V and J genes are TRBV5-5 and TRBJ2-7; the match to TRBD1 covers 9 bases. V was clipped by 3 bases and J by 5 bases; unmatched bases: 6. Germline loops: CDR1 SGHKS, CDR2 YYEKEE (reference sequence). The CDR3 runs to 14 residues. CDR3 protein: CASSWGQGTDEQYF. The CDR3 bases are TGTGCCAGCAGCTGGGGACAGGGTACGGACGAGCAGTACTTC. The entire variable domain, with the rest obtained from reference TRBV5-5 and TRBJ2-7, is as follows: DAGVTQSPTHLIKTRGQQVTLRCSPISGHKSVSWYQQVLGQGPQFIFQYYEKEERGRGNFPDRFSARQFPNYSSELNVNALLLGDSALYLCASSWGQGTDEQYFGPGTRLTVT.

The J gene is TRBJ1-3, the V gene TRBV21-1; the listed D gene, TRBD1, was not tested against the DNA. TRBV21-1 is recorded as a pseudogene. This CDR3 is built from 21 residues. CDR3 sequence (DNA): TGTGCCAGCAGCAACTGGCCCAAGATAAACATACCAGGGGGCTCTGGAAACACCATATATTTT. Amino acids: CASSNWPKINIPGGSGNTIYF.